The entry that follows covers one T cell receptor beta chain sequence. Its antigen target is currently unknown. The sample holds no much larger clone one base away, and base qualities are not on file. The sample belongs to a study of blood T cell repertoires in COVID-19 (dated by TCRdb to 2018 to 2020). Background for the entire study: The collaborator samples originated in the United States, Italy and Spain and spanned the acute and convalescent phases of COVID-19. The prospective study material was composed of cDNA or gDNA derived from T cells, B-cell-depleted T cells, or PBMCs. The dataset comprised deeply sampled blood TCRbeta repertoires from subjects exposed to, actively infected with, or recovered from COVID-19. A freely available public database, intended as a resource for researchers studying the immune response to SARS-CoV-2, is where the repertoires were released. The samples were drawn from the first 160 participants of the ongoing ImmuneRACE study and from about 1,200 subjects provided by 6 global collaborators. Sample metadata almost always included a de-identified subject ID, COVID-19 status, age in years and sex. HLA class I and class II types, where available, came from metadata supplied by the sample provider rather than from assay-based typing. The study at large found these results: Clinical and demographic metadata were provided uncurated, with the amount varying by source and participant.

The collaborating institutions used their own protocols to collect whole blood in K2EDTA tubes. Collaborator samples were shipped for TCRbeta analysis as frozen whole blood, isolated PBMCs, or DNA extracted from either sample type. TCRbeta CDR3 regions were amplified from genomic DNA using the immunoSEQ Assay, a bias-controlled multiplex PCR. On the study's bioinformatics: The number of nucleated cells in each sample was estimated by amplification of reference gene primers within the assay. Sequence reads were collapsed and filtered to measure the absolute abundance of every unique TCRbeta CDR3 rearrangement. For each sample, productive Simpson clonality was calculated by taking the square root of Simpson's diversity index across productive rearrangements. TCRdb's version of the immuneACCESS table is confined to in-frame rearrangements and falls short of the full clone set. An unresolved V gene accounts for under half of the shortfall where checked; the remainder is of unknown origin. The V and J calls and the clone size are those of that table, but D and trimming were determined from the DNA. Within this sample are about 260,000 clones, with around 90% of them counted one time only. Roughly 3.6% of the sample is in the top ten clones.

The germline V gene (reference sequence) sets CDR1 to LGHDT and CDR2 to YNNKEL. The CDR3 sequence holds 16 residues, the cysteine and phenylalanine included. The sequence is cut down to CDR3 DNA, 48 bases in frame from base 1. Trimming takes 0 bases off V and 6 bases off J; junction bases not matched to a gene: 4. This receptor chain uses TRBV3-1 (or the pseudogene TRBV3-2) and TRBJ2-1; 11 bases in the middle match TRBD2. The TCR originated in a woman between 40 and 50 years old with acute or convalescent COVID-19. Sequencing was performed on peripheral blood. This receptor carries the CDR3 CASSQERLAGSNEQFF. The DNA reads TGTGCCAGCAGCCAAGAACGACTAGCGGGGAGCAATGAGCAGTTCTTC.